This T cell receptor (beta chain) was sequenced during a study of early T cells in non-severe SARS-CoV-2 infection. V lost 3 bases and J 8 bases, leaving 7 bases between the germline ends. Germline CDR1 is SNHLY and CDR2 is FYNNEI. CDR3 size: 11 residues. Researchers tagged individual cDNA molecules with unique molecular identifiers. TCRdb called the 5' RACE reads again in MiXCR, with one record for every CDR3 protein. The sample lists about 80,000 distinct CDR3 sequences; 7.5% to 10% were seen once. This clonotype occurred many times. This sequence originates from an adult who was a healthcare worker with PCR-confirmed SARS-CoV-2 infection or an uninfected control (not recorded which). This chain links TRBV2 with TRBJ1-1; D gene ambiguous. The specimen was whole blood. For the CDR3, the DNA is TGTGCCAGCAGTGAGGGCTTGGAAGCTTTCTTT. It encodes CASSEGLEAFF.